Given below is one T cell receptor beta chain in context. Only in-frame clones appear in the TCRdb table, and some are missing; sequencing was by immunoSEQ multiplex PCR. The sample records 150,000 or so clones, roughly 88% being singletons. This record belongs to a study of control samples from healthy donors and cancer patients. J was trimmed by 6 bases and V by 4 bases; bases with no gene match: 6. Germline V CDR1 and CDR2: LGHDT, YNNKEL (reference sequence). The length of the CDR3 is 14 residues. Sequencing used blood. The receptor's source is a woman younger than 45 in good health. The V call is TRBV3-1 (or the pseudogene TRBV3-2), the J call TRBJ1-1; 9 nucleotides agree with TRBD1. CDR3 in DNA: TGTGCCAGCAGCCGAAACAGGGGGCTCGCTGAAGCTTTCTTT. This codes for CASSRNRGLAEAFF.